Below are 25 T cell receptor beta chains sequenced from a single sample in a study of blood T cell repertoires in COVID-19. Here immunoSEQ multiplex PCR was the method, and the copy in TCRdb shows in-frame clones only, minus some. The data hold some 45,000 clones, with about 87% observed a single time. Input material: peripheral blood. Source of these receptors: a man aged 55 to 69 with active COVID-19.

The J gene is TRBJ2-7, the V gene TRBV4-3; D is possibly TRBD1 (6 bases). The CDR3 is made up of 14 amino acids. Trimming removed 1 base from V and 4 bases from J, with 11 bases in between. Germline values: CDR1 LGHNA, CDR2 YSLEER. In nucleotides, the CDR3 is TGCGCCAGCAGCCAAGGTACAGGGCGTTACGAGCAGTACTTC. Amino acids: CASSQGTGRYEQYF.

The chain joins TRBV3-1 (or the pseudogene TRBV3-2) to TRBJ1-5; maybe TRBD1 (6 bases). The CDR3 has 14 amino acids. Deletions cut 1 base from V and 6 bases from J, with 10 bases between. CDR1 LGHDT and CDR2 YNNKEL come from the germline V gene (reference sequence). CDR3 nucleotide sequence: TGTGCCAGCAGCCAAGGTAGGGGGGGTCAGCCCCAGCATTTT. It codes for CASSQGRGGQPQHF.

The chain couples TRBV6-4 to TRBJ2-2; 9 positions agree with TRBD1. V lost 3 bases and J lost 3; bases outside the gene matches: 2. Germline CDR1 MRHNA, CDR2 SNTAGT. The CDR3 runs 15 residues. CDR3 sequence: CASSEGQGYTGELFF. The CDR3 DNA reads TGTGCCAGCAGTGAAGGACAGGGGTACACCGGGGAGCTGTTTTTT.

The V gene is TRBV12-5, the J gene TRBJ2-1; TRBD2 matches at 7 bases. The CDR3 consists of 16 residues. Germline loops: CDR1 LGHNT, CDR2 FRNRAP. Trimming cost V 0 bases and J 9 bases; bases outside gene matches: 11. The CDR3 protein is CASGLVPWAGGGEQFF. In DNA form, the CDR3 reads TGTGCTAGTGGTTTGGTACCGTGGGCGGGCGGGGGTGAGCAGTTCTTC.

This clone was found once. This chain uses TRBV19 with TRBJ2-7; D is perhaps TRBD1 (5 bases). This CDR3 comprises 16 residues. Germline CDR1 reads LNHDA; CDR2 reads SQIVND (reference sequence). V gave up 6 bases and J gave up 0 bases, with 18 bases separating them. The CDR3 is CASSTQWGASSYEQYF. In DNA form, the CDR3 reads TGTGCCAGTAGCACGCAGTGGGGCGCGAGCTCCTACGAGCAGTACTTC. The whole variable domain, remainder taken from reference TRBV19 and TRBJ2-7, is DGGITQSPKYLFRKEGQNVTLSCEQNLNHDAMYWYRQDPGQGLRLIYYSQIVNDFQKGDIAEGYSVSREKKESFPLTVTSAQKNPTAFYLCASSTQWGASSYEQYFGPGTRLTVT.

This rearrangement joins TRBV3-1 (or the pseudogene TRBV3-2) to TRBJ2-7, with 7 nucleotides matching TRBD2. With V trimmed by 1 base and J by 2 bases, 5 bases remained unmatched. Germline-derived CDR1 and CDR2 are LGHDT and YNNKEL (reference sequence). The CDR3 is 15 amino acids. CDR3 sequence (DNA): TGTGCCAGCAGCCAAGGCATAGCGGGTACCTACGAGCAGTACTTC. This encodes CASSQGIAGTYEQYF.

The chain joins TRBV29-1 to TRBJ1-4; the match to TRBD1 covers 9 bases. This CDR3 has 11 residues. Germline CDR1 SQVTM, CDR2 ANQGSEA. V gave up 7 bases and J gave up 11 bases; unmatched junction bases: 5. The CDR3 region is CSANRGRKLFF. The CDR3 nucleotides are TGCAGCGCCAACAGGGGGCGCAAACTGTTTTTT.

This clone was recorded a few times. This sequence joins TRBV4-2 and TRBJ1-3, with TRBD1 identical over 12 bases. The CDR3 consists of 18 residues. Trimming removed 1 base from V and 0 bases from J; junction bases left unmatched: 4. Germline assignment: CDR1 LGHNA and CDR2 YNFKEQ. CDR3 sequence (DNA): TGTGCCAGCAGCCAAGCCCCGGGACAGGGGGCCTCTGGAAACACCATATATTTT. It translates to CASSQAPGQGASGNTIYF.

The chain uses TRBV28 and TRBJ1-6; a possible D gene is TRBD1 (5 bases). The CDR3 is 16 residues long. Trimming took 5 bases from V and 6 from J, leaving 17 bases between them. Germline V gives CDR1 MDHEN, CDR2 SYDVKM. This CDR3 reads CASSTPGDYGNSPLHF. The CDR3 nucleotides are TGTGCCAGCAGTACCCCGGGGGATTATGGTAATTCACCCCTCCACTTT.

This rearrangement joins TRBV4-3 to TRBJ2-6; D perhaps matches TRBD1 (5 bases). Germline CDR1 reads LGHNA; CDR2 reads YSLEER. V shed 0 bases and J shed 0 bases, with 6 bases lying between them. The CDR3 covers 16 residues. In DNA form, the CDR3 reads TGCGCCAGCAGCCAAGAGGGGCACTCTGGGGCCAACGTCCTGACTTTC. As protein: CASSQEGHSGANVLTF.

This chain uses TRBV19 with TRBJ2-1, with 7 bases identical to TRBD2. The germline gives CDR1 LNHDA, CDR2 SQIVND (reference sequence). The junction had 10 bases not matched to a gene; V was cut back by 4 bases and J by 4 bases. The CDR3 has 16 residues. The CDR3 loop reads CASSTISRGSYNEQFF. CDR3 nucleotide sequence: TGTGCCAGTAGTACCATCTCGCGGGGGTCTTACAATGAGCAGTTCTTC.

The chain uses TRBV19 and TRBJ2-7; tentative D call: TRBD1 (6 bases). The V and J ends lost 3 bases and 0 bases respectively, with 12 bases between them. Germline lookup yields CDR1 LNHDA and CDR2 SQIVND (reference sequence). This CDR3 spans 15 amino acids. As DNA, the CDR3 is TGTGCCAGTAGTATGGACAGTCCCGACTCCTACGAGCAGTACTTC. Translating gives CASSMDSPDSYEQYF.

This chain joins TRBV18 and TRBJ1-2; the D is unclear. The CDR3 contains 11 residues. Germline V CDR1 and CDR2: KGHSH, LQKENI. Between the trimmed V and J ends, which lost 3 bases and 8 bases, there was a span of 7 bases. CDR3 loop: CASSPGGGYTF. The CDR3 DNA sequence: TGTGCCAGCTCACCCGGCGGGGGCTACACCTTC.

The V gene is TRBV20-1, the J gene TRBJ1-4; no clear D. This CDR3 has 13 residues. The ends were cut back, 3 bases at V and 3 bases at J, with 8 bases in the middle. The V gene's germline CDR1 is DFQATT and CDR2 SNEGSKA (reference sequence). The CDR3: CSASVVANEKLFF. The CDR3 DNA reads TGCAGTGCTAGTGTGGTAGCTAATGAAAAACTGTTTTTT.

The chain combines TRBV5-1 with TRBJ2-3, with 9 bases aligning to TRBD2. V shed 1 base, J shed 4 bases, and the junction held 4 bases outside the gene matches. The CDR3 sequence is 15 residues long. Germline CDR1 SGHRS, CDR2 YFSETQ. CDR3 sequence (DNA): TGCGCCAGCAGCTTGAAGCGGGAGGTGGCAGATACGCAGTATTTT. The encoded protein is CASSLKREVADTQYF.

The chain carries TRBV19 and TRBJ1-1; D is uncertain. The germline V gene has CDR1 LNHDA and CDR2 SQIVND (reference sequence). This CDR3 comprises 16 residues. The ends were cut back, 4 bases at V and 5 bases at J, with 20 bases in the middle. CDR3 residues: CASSKSPHGGRTEAFF. CDR3 bases: TGTGCCAGTAGTAAATCCCCCCATGGAGGGCGGACTGAAGCTTTCTTT.

This chain links TRBV25-1 with TRBJ2-2, with D possibly TRBD1 on 6 matching bases. This CDR3 region has 15 residues. Trimming took 3 bases from V and 7 from J, leaving 15 bases between them. Germline-derived CDR1 and CDR2 are MGHDK and SYGVNS. The CDR3 nucleotides are TGTGCCAGCAGTGACGTTAACAGGGTCGGCGGGGAGCTGTTTTTT. Its protein product is CASSDVNRVGGELFF. The variable domain in full, with the rest retrieved from reference TRBV25-1 and TRBJ2-2, is EADIYQTPRYLVIGTGKKITLECSQTMGHDKMYWYQQDPGMELHLIHYSYGVNSTEKGDLSSESTVSRIRTEHFPLTLESARPSHTSQYLCASSDVNRVGGELFFGEGSRLTVL.

This clone was detected once. The genes are TRBV6-5 and TRBJ1-6, with 7 bases that match TRBD1. This CDR3 is built from 14 residues. CDR1 MNHEY and CDR2 SVGAGI come from the germline V gene. V lost 4 bases and J lost 8; bases outside the gene matches: 5. CDR3 region: CASSLTGPDSPLHF. CDR3 sequence (DNA): TGTGCCAGCAGTTTGACAGGGCCTGATTCACCCCTCCACTTT.

V usage is TRBV18 and J usage is TRBJ1-2; D not certain. Germline V gene lookup returns CDR1 KGHSH and CDR2 LQKENI. This CDR3 is 13 amino acids long. Between the trimmed V and J ends, which lost 2 bases and 5 bases, there was a span of 9 bases. The CDR3 DNA reads TGTGCCAGCTCACCAGACACTGTGTATGGCTACACCTTC. Its translation: CASSPDTVYGYTF.

The rearrangement links TRBV4-2 to TRBJ1-6; 7 nucleotides line up with TRBD1. The trim removed 0 bases at V and 5 bases at J, leaving 7 bases unmatched. The CDR3 totals 17 residues. Germline CDR1 reads LGHNA; CDR2 reads YNFKEQ. CDR3 sequence (DNA): TGTGCCAGCAGCCAAGATCGGGTAGGGGGCCATAATTCACCCCTCCACTTT. It specifies CASSQDRVGGHNSPLHF.

The chain employs TRBV11-3 and TRBJ2-2; 8 bases are a match to TRBD1. Germline lookup yields CDR1 SGHNT and CDR2 YENEEA. The CDR3 runs to 16 residues. V dropped 1 base and J dropped 7; count of bases not matched to a gene: 8. This CDR3 is CASSLGGTGLVGELFF. The CDR3 coding sequence is TGTGCCAGCAGCTTAGGAGGGACAGGATTGGTCGGGGAGCTGTTTTTT.

The chain carries TRBV4-1 and TRBJ2-5; 7 bases are shared with TRBD1. CDR1 is MGHRA and CDR2 is YSYEKL in the germline V gene. This CDR3 is 14 amino acids long. The V segment lost 5 bases and the J segment 4 bases; nucleotides outside the gene matches: 7. This CDR3 is CASSARQGSETQYF. The CDR3 DNA follows: TGCGCCAGCAGCGCTCGACAGGGATCAGAGACCCAGTACTTC.

This clone was observed once. The chain links TRBV6-4 to TRBJ2-5; D gene uncertain. The germline gives CDR1 MRHNA, CDR2 SNTAGT. The CDR3 is 13 residues long. V was cut by 4 bases and J by 5 bases, with 11 bases left in between. DNA for the CDR3: TGTGCCAGCAGTGCAGTGGTCGGGGAGACCCAGTACTTC. As protein: CASSAVVGETQYF.

This clone was counted a single time. The genes are TRBV9 and TRBJ1-3, with TRBD1 matching over 10 bases. Germline CDR1 and CDR2: SGDLS and YYNGEE. The CDR3 totals 18 residues. Trimming removed 4 bases from V and 4 bases from J; junction bases left unmatched: 14. This CDR3 is CASSPSGTGATLGNTIYF. The CDR3 DNA sequence: TGTGCCAGCAGCCCATCAGGGACAGGGGCGACTCTCGGAAACACCATATATTTT.

This clone came up once. This chain links TRBV28 with TRBJ1-2; TRBD1 aligns across 8 bases. The ends lost 4 bases at V and 8 bases at J; junction bases unmatched: 15. This CDR3 has 16 amino acids. Germline lookup yields CDR1 MDHEN and CDR2 SYDVKM. For the CDR3, the DNA is TGTGCCAGCAGTTCCGGGACAGGCTCCCCGGCGGGGGGCTACACCTTC. Translated, it gives CASSSGTGSPAGGYTF.